This T cell receptor beta chain was sequenced in a study of T cells in tuberculosis. Thawed, overnight-rested PBMC were stained with GMM-loaded CD1B tetramer, viability dye and anti-CD3, then sorted. The lipid loaded on the CD1B tetramers was C32 glucose monomycolate from Rhodococcus equi. Profiling relied on immunoSEQ multiplex PCR, and the TCRdb table lists in-frame clones only, not all of them. The table includes approximately 60,000 clones, about 86% detected once. V shed 6 bases and J shed 4 bases, with 7 bases lying between them. CDR1 and CDR2 (germline): MDHEN, SYDVKM. CDR3 length: 12 amino acids.

V and J are TRBV28 and TRBJ1-3; no clear D. Specimen: CD1b-GMM tetramer-negative cells sorted from PBMCs. This TCR was sampled from an adult woman with latent tuberculosis. DNA of the CDR3: TGTGCCAGCAGCGCCCAGGGAAACACCATATATTTT. Translating gives CASSAQGNTIYF. Full variable domain (remainder filled in from reference TRBV28 and TRBJ1-3): DVKVTQSSRYLVKRTGEKVFLECVQDMDHENMFWYRQDPGLGLRLIYFSYDVKMKEKGDIPEGYSVSREKKERFSLILESASTNQTSMYLCASSAQGNTIYFGEGSWLTVV.